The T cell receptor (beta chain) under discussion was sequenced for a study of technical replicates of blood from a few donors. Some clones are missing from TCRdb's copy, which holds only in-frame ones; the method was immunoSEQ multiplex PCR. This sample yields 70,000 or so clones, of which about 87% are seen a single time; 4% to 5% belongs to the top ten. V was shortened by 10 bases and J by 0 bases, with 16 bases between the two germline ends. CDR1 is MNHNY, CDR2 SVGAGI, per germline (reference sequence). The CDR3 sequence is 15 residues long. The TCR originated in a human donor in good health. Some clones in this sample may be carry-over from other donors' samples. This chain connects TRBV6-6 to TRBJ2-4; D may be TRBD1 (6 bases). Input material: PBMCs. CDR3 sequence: CATQGMDLAKNIQYF. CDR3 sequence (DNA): TGTGCCACCCAGGGGATGGATTTAGCCAAAAACATTCAGTACTTC.